These 24 T cell receptor beta chains came from one sample sequenced in a study of shared clonotypes between healthy human individuals. Produced via immunoSEQ multiplex PCR; TCRdb's table is partial and in-frame only. The repertoire holds over a million clones, with roughly 96% as singletons. The sample taken for sequencing was naive CD4+ T cells sorted from blood. This sample's subset: CD45RA+ positively selected. These receptor sequences come from a man younger than 45 in good health.

The chain carries TRBV25-1 and TRBJ2-7; 14 nucleotides align to TRBD2. V was clipped by 0 bases and J by 7 bases; unmatched bases: 8. Germline-derived CDR1 and CDR2 are MGHDK and SYGVNS. The CDR3 contains 17 residues. The CDR3 sequence is CASSEYRGLAGVDEQYF. CDR3 sequence (DNA): TGTGCCAGCAGTGAATATAGGGGACTAGCGGGAGTTGATGAGCAGTACTTC.

The chain uses TRBV7-7 and TRBJ2-5, with D possibly matching TRBD1 (6 bases). The germline gives CDR1 SSHAT, CDR2 FNYEAQ (reference sequence). Trimming took 5 bases from V and 4 from J, leaving 14 bases between them. This CDR3 spans 14 amino acids. In DNA, the CDR3 is TGTGCCAGCAGCCGGGACATAATGGCAGAGACCCAGTACTTC. Protein product: CASSRDIMAETQYF. The whole variable domain, remainder taken from reference TRBV7-7 and TRBJ2-5, is GAGVSQSPRYKVTKRGQDVTLRCDPISSHATLYWYQQALGQGPEFLTYFNYEAQPDKSGLPSDRFSAERPEGSISTLTIQRTEQRDSAMYRCASSRDIMAETQYFGPGTRLLVL.

The rearrangement joins TRBV6-5 to TRBJ1-5; TRBD1 aligns across 10 bases. The CDR3 has 14 amino acids. V gave up 6 bases and J gave up 4 bases; unmatched junction bases: 3. CDR1 and CDR2 from the germline V gene are MNHEY and SVGAGI. Here the CDR3 reads CASRTGQGNQPQHF. The CDR3 region has the DNA TGTGCCAGCAGGACGGGACAGGGGAATCAGCCCCAGCATTTT.

The chain has TRBV5-6 and TRBJ1-5, with TRBD1 identical over 9 bases. Per germline, CDR1 SGHDT and CDR2 YYEEEE. Trimming cost V 4 bases and J 5 bases; bases outside gene matches: 10. The CDR3 extends over 16 amino acids. As DNA, the CDR3 is TGTGCCAGCAGCCGAGTTGGGAGGACAGGGGATCAGCCCCAGCATTTT. It translates to CASSRVGRTGDQPQHF. Full variable domain (missing parts from reference TRBV5-6 and TRBJ1-5): DAGVTQSPTHLIKTRGQQVTLRCSPKSGHDTVSWYQQALGQGPQFIFQYYEEEERQRGNFPDRFSGHQFPNYSSELNVNALLLGDSALYLCASSRVGRTGDQPQHFGDGTRLSIL.

The chain is built from TRBV4-3 and TRBJ1-4; D is unresolved. Germline V gene lookup returns CDR1 LGHNA and CDR2 YSLEER. This CDR3 is 16 amino acids long. V lost 0 bases, J lost 0 bases, and 8 bases lay in between. The CDR3 loop reads CASSQDPRATNEKLFF. The CDR3 region has the DNA TGCGCCAGCAGCCAAGATCCCAGAGCAACTAATGAAAAACTGTTTTTT.

This rearrangement joins TRBV10-2 to TRBJ1-5, with 7 bases that match TRBD1. CDR1 WSHSY and CDR2 SAAADI come from the germline V gene. The ends lost 4 bases at V and 5 bases at J; junction bases unmatched: 2. CDR3 size: 13 residues. Here the CDR3 reads CASSVQGDQPQHF. The CDR3 coding sequence is TGCGCCAGCAGTGTGCAGGGGGATCAGCCCCAGCATTTT.

V usage is TRBV2 and J usage is TRBJ2-7; D not certain. The CDR3 consists of 12 residues. From germline, CDR1 is SNHLY and CDR2 FYNNEI. The V gene lost 3 bases and the J gene lost 5 bases, with 8 bases spanning the gap. Written as DNA, the CDR3 is TGTGCCAGCAGTGACGACGCGGACGAGCAGTACTTC. This translates into CASSDDADEQYF.

This clone was detected once. The rearrangement joins TRBV9 to TRBJ2-1; TRBD1 matches at 9 bases. This CDR3 is built from 14 residues. The junction had 7 bases not matched to a gene; V was cut back by 4 bases and J by 8 bases. The germline V gene encodes CDR1 SGDLS and CDR2 YYNGEE. In DNA, the CDR3 is TGTGCCAGCAGCATCCGGGACAGGGCCGATGAGCAGTTCTTC. As protein: CASSIRDRADEQFF.

The chain joins TRBV7-3 to TRBJ1-1; D perhaps matches TRBD1 (6 bases). V was pared by 5 bases and J by 3 bases, with 13 bases between. Per germline, CDR1 SGHTA and CDR2 FQGTGA. The CDR3 has 14 amino acids. The DNA of the CDR3 is TGTGCCAGCAGCGTCAATGGGGGCGACACTGAAGCTTTCTTT. Protein sequence: CASSVNGGDTEAFF.

As to this clone: This CDR3 is also generated by other DNA sequences in the sample. This sequence joins TRBV9 and TRBJ1-1; TRBD1 matches 10 bases. V lost 2 bases, J lost 2 bases, and 0 bases stayed unmatched. The germline V gene has CDR1 SGDLS and CDR2 YYNGEE. The CDR3 has 14 amino acids. CDR3 in DNA: TGTGCCAGCAGCGTGACAGGGGGCAACACTGAAGCTTTCTTT. It codes for CASSVTGGNTEAFF.

The chain links TRBV5-1 to TRBJ2-1; D remains unclear. Germline CDR1 is SGHRS and CDR2 is YFSETQ. The length of the CDR3 is 15 residues. The V end was cut by 5 bases, the J end by 3 bases, with 15 bases between. Here the CDR3 DNA reads TGCGCCAGCAGGCCGGGTTCACGCTACTACAATGAGCAGTTCTTC. Its translation is CASRPGSRYYNEQFF.

The CDR3 loop reads CASSSGTGGRNTEAFF. CDR3 coding DNA: TGTGCCAGCAGTTCCGGGACAGGGGGCCGGAACACTGAAGCTTTCTTT. The rearrangement uses TRBV27 and TRBJ1-1, with 12 bases that match TRBD1. Germline values: CDR1 MNHEY, CDR2 SMNVEV (reference sequence). This CDR3 spans 16 amino acids. Trimming cost V 4 bases and J 1 base; bases outside gene matches: 4.

This chain uses TRBV2 with TRBJ2-1, with unresolved D. Per the germline V gene, CDR1 is SNHLY and CDR2 is FYNNEI. V lost 8 bases to trimming and J lost 6 bases, with 20 bases between them. The CDR3 length is 15 residues. The DNA for the CDR3 is TGTGCCAGCGGCTCCGGGCCTACCACAGCCAATGAGCAGTTCTTC. Protein product: CASGSGPTTANEQFF.

The V call is TRBV5-1, the J call TRBJ2-7; D remains unclear. The germline V gene has CDR1 SGHRS and CDR2 YFSETQ. CDR3 length: 15 amino acids. Trimming took off 0 bases at V and 2 bases at J, with 12 bases between the two ends. CDR3 DNA: TGCGCCAGCAGCTTGGTCCCAGGAGAGACCTACGAGCAGTACTTC. This encodes CASSLVPGETYEQYF.

This clone has a single count. The chain joins TRBV30 to TRBJ1-2; 7 bases fit TRBD1. V shed 3 bases, J shed 0 bases, and the junction held 10 bases outside the gene matches. Germline V gene lookup returns CDR1 GTSNPN and CDR2 SVGIG (reference sequence). The CDR3 is made up of 16 amino acids. In nucleotides, the CDR3 is TGTGCCTGGAGCGACGAGAAGACAGGGACTAACTATGGCTACACCTTC. Its protein is CAWSDEKTGTNYGYTF.

This chain uses TRBV28 with TRBJ1-2, with TRBD1 as a possible D gene (6 bases). The V end was cut by 5 bases, the J end by 8 bases, with 9 bases between. This CDR3 has 11 amino acids. CDR1 is MDHEN and CDR2 is SYDVKM in the germline V gene. CDR3 residues: CASSNGGGYTF. The CDR3 coding sequence is TGTGCCAGCAGTAATGGGGGCGGCTACACCTTC.

V usage is TRBV10-3 and J usage is TRBJ2-1; 12 nucleotides match TRBD2. Germline CDR1 ENHRY, CDR2 SYGVKD. Trimming cost V 6 bases and J 7 bases; bases outside gene matches: 10. CDR3 length: 16 amino acids. DNA for the CDR3: TGTGCCATCAGCCCCTCTAGCGGGAGGGCCCGGAATGAGCAGTTCTTC. It codes for CAISPSSGRARNEQFF.

The V call is TRBV30, the J call TRBJ1-1; D ambiguous. Germline assignment: CDR1 GTSNPN and CDR2 SVGIG (reference sequence). V was shortened by 2 bases and J by 11 bases, with 12 bases between the two germline ends. CDR3 length equals 11 residues. CDR3: CAWSPPPGAFF. CDR3 DNA sequence: TGTGCCTGGAGTCCCCCCCCGGGCGCTTTCTTT.

This chain uses TRBV7-2 with TRBJ2-7, with TRBD1 identical over 7 bases. CDR1 is SGHTA, CDR2 FQGNSA, per germline. Trimming removed 4 bases from V and 3 bases from J; junction bases left unmatched: 9. The CDR3 has 15 residues. The CDR3 DNA follows: TGTGCCAGCAGCTCCACCGGGACAGAAAGCTACGAGCAGTACTTC. Amino acids: CASSSTGTESYEQYF.

J is TRBJ2-5 and V is TRBV5-1; TRBD1 might be the D (6 bases). Germline lookup yields CDR1 SGHRS and CDR2 YFSETQ. Between the trimmed V and J ends, which lost 0 bases and 4 bases, there was a span of 10 bases. The CDR3 runs to 14 residues. The CDR3 DNA reads as TGCGCCAGCAGCTTGGGGGACATACTAGAGACCCAGTACTTC. Translated: CASSLGDILETQYF.

The chain has TRBV5-1 and TRBJ1-1; 8 positions match TRBD1. V lost 4 bases to trimming and J lost 0 bases; unmatched junction nucleotides: 8. The CDR3 covers 16 residues. Germline V gene sequence: CDR1 SGHRS, CDR2 YFSETQ. DNA for the CDR3: TGCGCCAGCAGCCCCCCGGACAGGGTCGTGAACACTGAAGCTTTCTTT. This encodes CASSPPDRVVNTEAFF.

The chain employs TRBV7-9 and TRBJ2-7; tentatively, D is TRBD2 (6 bases). CDR1 is SEHNR and CDR2 is FQNEAQ in the germline V gene (reference sequence). CDR3 length: 17 amino acids. Trimming removed 6 bases from V and 2 bases from J, with 23 bases in between. The CDR3 is CASSPRLGGLGTYEQYF. CDR3 nucleotides: TGTGCCAGCAGTCCAAGGCTGGGGGGATTGGGGACCTACGAGCAGTACTTC.

The chain couples TRBV18 to TRBJ1-5, with D unclear. The CDR3 totals 16 residues. Germline lookup yields CDR1 KGHSH and CDR2 LQKENI. Trimming shortened V by 3 bases and J by 8 bases, and 20 bases separated the two germline ends. As DNA, the CDR3 is TGTGCCAGCTCACCCGATCCCGTTAGCCCGTTAAAGCCCCAGCATTTT. Protein product: CASSPDPVSPLKPQHF.

The V gene is TRBV7-3, the J gene TRBJ2-7; the match to TRBD2 covers 9 bases. Germline V gene lookup returns CDR1 SGHTA and CDR2 FQGTGA. This CDR3 region has 13 residues. The V and J ends lost 3 bases and 5 bases, in that order; junction bases with no gene match: 2. Here the CDR3 DNA reads TGTGCCAGCAGCTTCGCGGGAGGGAACGAGCAGTACTTC. It encodes CASSFAGGNEQYF. Full variable domain (remainder filled in from reference TRBV7-3 and TRBJ2-7): GAGVSQTPSNKVTEKGKYVELRCDPISGHTALYWYRQSLGQGPEFLIYFQGTGAADDSGLPNDRFFAVRPEGSVSTLKIQRTERGDSAVYLCASSFAGGNEQYFGPGTRLTVT.